These T cell receptor beta chains were read from a single sample in a study of metastatic and nonmetastatic thyroid tumors. TCRdb re-called clones from the PCR reads using MiXCR. The sample consists of roughly 83,000 clones, 14% to 15% of them appearing once. Sequencing input: blood. These receptors all come from a female donor with papillary thyroid cancer or a benign thyroid nodule (not recorded which). Some clones in this sample may be carry-over from other donors' samples. CDR3s include the opening cysteine and the closing phenylalanine or tryptophan. A D gene is named only where the DNA matches it firmly. Size tells how often a clone was seen (once, few, many) or the class of an expanded clone, and some rows leave it out.

>TRBJ2-1|many|TRBV29-1|13|NA
CSVLQGSYNEQFF
TGCAGCGTGCTTCAGGGATCCTACAATGAGCAGTTCTTC
>TRBJ2-1|many|TRBV25-1|17|TRBD1
CASSAFRTGSSYNEQFF
TGTGCCAGCAGTGCATTTAGGACAGGGAGTTCCTACAATGAGCAGTTCTTC
>TRBJ2-1|many|TRBV19|15|TRBD2
CASGTAGGSYNEQFF
TGTGCCAGCGGGACGGCGGGGGGGTCCTACAATGAGCAGTTCTTC
>TRBJ1-1|few|TRBV5-4|15|NA
CASSLEQGRRLEAFF
TGTGCCAGCAGCTTGGAACAGGGCCGAAGGCTTGAAGCTTTCTTT
>TRBJ1-5|many|TRBV5-1|13|NA
CASSLSGDQPQHF
TGCGCCAGCAGCTTGTCGGGAGACCAGCCCCAGCATTTT
>TRBJ2-1|many|TRBV27|12|NA
CASSFRGDEQFF
TGTGCCAGCAGTTTCCGGGGTGATGAGCAGTTCTTC
>TRBJ1-6|many|TRBV30|14|NA
CAWTSRRLNSPLHF
TGTGCCTGGACCTCGAGGCGGTTGAATTCACCCCTCCACTTT
>TRBJ2-7|many|TRBV19|14|NA
CASSRRRSPYEQYF
TGTGCCAGTAGTAGAAGACGGTCGCCCTACGAGCAGTACTTC
>TRBJ2-3|few|TRBV15|14|NA
CATSRNQGSDTKYF
TGTGCCACCAGCAGAAACCAGGGTTCGGATACGAAGTATTTT
>TRBJ2-1|many|TRBV20-1|15|TRBD2
CSAPRAGNSYNEQFF
TGCAGTGCCCCGCGAGCGGGGAACTCCTACAATGAGCAGTTCTTC
>TRBJ1-2|NA|TRBV6-1|12|NA
CASSRQNYGYTF
TGTGCCAGCTCCCGGCAAAACTATGGCTACACCTTC
>TRBJ2-7|many|TRBV28|11|NA
CASGGSYEQYF
TGTGCCAGCGGGGGGTCCTACGAGCAGTACTTC
>TRBJ2-7|NA|TRBV2|14|NA
CASEQVRWSYEQYF
TGTGCCAGCGAACAGGTTCGGTGGTCCTACGAGCAGTACTTC
>TRBJ1-4|NA|TRBV11-2|17|NA
CASSSAMEAETNGKLFF
TGTGCCAGCAGCTCCGCCATGGAGGCGGAAACTAATGGAAAACTGTTTTTT
>TRBJ2-1|many|TRBV12-3/TRBV12-4|18|NA
CASSGRWKNPVGNNEQFF
TGTGCCAGCAGTGGTCGGTGGAAAAACCCGGTGGGCAACAATGAGCAGTTCTTC
>TRBJ1-2|many|TRBV5-4|13|NA
CASSQGPPTRYTF
TGTGCCAGCAGCCAGGGTCCGCCCACCCGCTACACCTTC
>TRBJ2-7|many|TRBV6-1|14|TRBD2
CASSIAGASYEQYF
TGTGCCAGCAGTATAGCGGGGGCCTCCTACGAGCAGTACTTC
>TRBJ1-5|few|TRBV12-3/TRBV12-4|17|NA
CASSLTSGVGSNQPQHF
TGTGCCAGCAGTTTAACGTCGGGGGTAGGCAGCAATCAGCCCCAGCATTTT
>TRBJ2-5|few|TRBV20-1|12|NA
CSARVVAKTQYF
TGCAGTGCTAGAGTGGTCGCGAAGACCCAGTACTTC
>TRBJ2-3|few|TRBV14|13|TRBD2
CASSQERAGGKNF
TGTGCCAGCAGCCAAGAACGAGCGGGGGGAAAGAATTTT
>TRBJ1-5|many|TRBV10-2|13|NA
CASRGALNQPQHF
TGCGCCAGCAGGGGGGCGCTCAATCAGCCCCAGCATTTT
>TRBJ2-7|many|TRBV5-1|14|NA
CASSPRVGRGEQYF
TGCGCCAGCAGCCCCCGGGTGGGAAGAGGCGAGCAGTACTTC
>TRBJ2-3|NA|TRBV4-2|17|TRBD2
CASTHTGGGPGTDTQYF
TGTGCCAGCACCCACACGGGGGGTGGGCCAGGCACAGATACGCAGTATTTT
>TRBJ2-1|many|TRBV28|19|TRBD2
CASSAGLGLAGGSYNEQFF
TGTGCCAGCAGTGCGGGTTTGGGACTAGCGGGGGGGTCCTACAATGAGCAGTTCTTC
>TRBJ2-1|many|TRBV29-1|14|TRBD1
CSVSRTGPYNEQFF
TGCAGCGTTTCCCGGACAGGCCCCTACAATGAGCAGTTCTTC
>TRBJ1-2|many|TRBV6-1|16|NA
CASRTTSGGGNYGYTF
TGTGCCAGCAGGACCACCTCAGGAGGGGGGAACTATGGCTACACCTTC
>TRBJ2-7|many|TRBV19|13|NA
CASSMRISYEQYF
TGTGCCAGTAGTATGCGGATATCCTACGAGCAGTACTTC
>TRBJ2-1|NA|TRBV6-2/TRBV6-3|15|TRBD1
CASSVEGGAYNEQFF
TGTGCCAGCAGTGTTGAAGGGGGCGCTTACAATGAGCAGTTCTTC
>TRBJ2-2|many|TRBV28|14|TRBD1
CASKTGSNTGELFF
TGTGCCAGCAAGACAGGGTCTAACACCGGGGAGCTGTTTTTT
>TRBJ2-1|many|TRBV5-1|17|TRBD2
CASSFGLAASSYNEQFF
TGCGCCAGCAGCTTCGGACTAGCAGCCAGCTCCTACAATGAGCAGTTCTTC
>TRBJ2-5|few|TRBV20-1|14|NA
CSAEAHGRIGTQYF
TGCAGTGCTGAGGCGCATGGACGGATAGGGACCCAGTACTTC
>TRBJ2-1|NA|TRBV30|13|NA
CAWSPAPSRAWFF
TGTGCCTGGAGCCCCGCGCCTAGCCGCGCTTGGTTCTTC
>TRBJ2-5|NA|TRBV7-9|15|NA
CASSLSEGRGETQYF
TGTGCCAGCAGCTTATCGGAGGGCCGGGGAGAGACCCAGTACTTC
>TRBJ2-3|many|TRBV6-1|18|TRBD2
CASSEALAGGPSTDTQYF
TGTGCCAGCAGTGAAGCTCTAGCGGGGGGGCCAAGCACAGATACGCAGTATTTT
>TRBJ2-2|NA|TRBV7-9|14|NA
CVSSVRVGTGDLFF
TGTGTCAGCAGCGTCAGGGTTGGCACCGGGGATCTGTTTTTT
>TRBJ2-1|few|TRBV29-1|18|TRBD2
CSVEDPAGGPGQYNEQFF
TGCAGCGTTGAAGATCCAGCGGGGGGCCCTGGTCAATACAATGAGCAGTTCTTC
>TRBJ2-7|many|TRBV4-1|15|NA
CASSQDARVPYEQYF
TGCGCCAGCAGCCAAGATGCCAGGGTTCCCTACGAGCAGTACTTC
>TRBJ2-1|many|TRBV12-3/TRBV12-4|16|NA
CASTEVDRSSYNEQFF
TGTGCCAGCACCGAGGTAGACAGGAGCTCCTACAATGAGCAGTTCTTC
>TRBJ1-1|many|TRBV5-1|15|TRBD1
CASSFEPGGSTEAFF
TGCGCCAGCAGCTTCGAGCCAGGGGGGTCAACTGAAGCTTTCTTT
>TRBJ2-5|many|TRBV7-2|11|NA
CASSRLKTQYF
TGTGCCAGCAGCCGCTTAAAGACCCAGTACTTC
>TRBJ2-7|NA|TRBV5-1|12|NA
CASSPSSYEQYF
TGCGCCAGCAGCCCGTCCTCCTACGAGCAGTACTTC
>TRBJ2-6|many|TRBV11-1|17|NA
CASSPGRLSSGANVLTF
TGTGCCAGCAGCCCAGGGAGACTGAGCTCTGGGGCCAACGTCCTGACTTTC
>TRBJ2-5|many|TRBV5-1|13|TRBD2
CASTRGGGETQYF
TGCGCCAGCACCCGCGGGGGGGGAGAGACCCAGTACTTC
>TRBJ2-1|many|TRBV29-1|12|NA
CSVEAAGHEQFF
TGCAGCGTTGAGGCGGCAGGTCATGAGCAGTTCTTC
>TRBJ2-1|once|TRBV5-1|16|TRBD2
CASRPGTSGSGDEQFF
TGCGCCAGCAGACCCGGGACTAGCGGGAGCGGTGATGAGCAGTTCTTC
>TRBJ2-7|many|TRBV18|17|TRBD1
CASSQYGTGRAYDEQYF
TGTGCCAGCTCGCAGTACGGGACAGGCCGAGCCTACGACGAGCAGTACTTC
>TRBJ2-2|many|TRBV5-1|16|TRBD1
CASSSRDRAGTGELFF
TGCGCCAGCAGCTCCCGGGACAGGGCGGGCACCGGGGAGCTGTTTTTT
>TRBJ2-2|many|TRBV5-6|16|TRBD2
CASSFELAEGTGELFF
TGTGCCAGCAGCTTTGAACTAGCGGAAGGCACCGGGGAGCTGTTTTTT
>TRBJ2-2|NA|TRBV6-1|15|NA
CASSEEAGNTVELFF
TGTGCCAGCAGTGAGGAAGCCGGAAACACCGTGGAGCTTTTTTTT
>TRBJ2-1|many|TRBV28|10|NA
CANMGDEQFF
TGTGCCAACATGGGCGATGAGCAGTTCTTC
>TRBJ1-5|many|TRBV6-2/TRBV6-3|13|NA
CASSYRDRESQHF
TGTGCCAGCAGTTACAGGGACCGAGAGTCGCAGCATTTT
>TRBJ2-5|many|TRBV6-1|12|NA
CASSPGKETQYF
TGTGCCAGCAGTCCGGGGAAAGAGACCCAGTACTTC
>TRBJ1-4|NA|TRBV20-1|16|NA
CSARPRTPSRGPKLFF
TGCAGTGCTAGACCCCGGACACCATCAAGGGGTCCAAAACTGTTTTTT
>TRBJ2-6|NA|TRBV30|15|TRBD1
CAWIRQGPGTNVLTF
TGTGCCTGGATCCGACAGGGACCTGGGACCAACGTCCTGACTTTC